What follows describes a single T cell receptor beta chain. This clonotype showed up just a few times. Its binding antigen is unknown. Base qualities were left out, and no much larger clone turns up one base away. For this chain, trimming is 5 bases at the V end and 1 base at the J end, and the number of junction bases without a gene match is 13. The cysteine opens and the phenylalanine closes a CDR3 of 18 amino acids. Only CDR3 DNA is held: 54 bases, read in frame from base 1. Reading the germline V gene (reference sequence) gives CDR1 SEHNR and CDR2 FQNEAQ. Ficoll-Paque density gradient centrifugation was used to isolate PBMCs. The data were obtained in a study of T-cell memory formation after mild COVID-19 (dated by TCRdb to the early 2020s). With respect to the entire study: Most TCR sequence clusters were specific to one of the two donors. T-cell clones expanding and contracting after mild COVID-19 in two donors were tracked by longitudinal TCRalpha and TCRbeta repertoire sequencing. The cohort was made up of two young adult volunteers, one female and one male, who were previously healthy. Broader findings and caveats from the paper: Some responding clones were detected in pre-infection memory, suggesting pre-existing cross-reactive memory T cells joined the SARS-CoV-2 response. Only two mild cases were covered in the study, and larger cohorts including severe cases with pre-infection samples were considered necessary. SARS-CoV-2 specificity of the second-wave clones peaking on day 37 was not confirmed. From day 15 to 85, contracting clones showed balanced CD4/CD8 phenotypes, whereas a second wave of clones that expanded from day 15 to 37 leaned towards CD4+. Contracting CD4+ clones turned up mainly in the CM and EM memory subsets, whereas EMRA was where CD8+ clones were enriched.

Instrument on record: Illumina NovaSeq 6000. TCRalpha and TCRbeta cDNA libraries were constructed by 5'RACE with constant-segment primers, with sample barcodes and unique molecular identifiers being introduced. Trizol reagent was used to extract RNA from every sample. Library amplification was performed in two PCR steps, and a second sample barcode and Illumina TruSeq adapters were introduced in the second step. Sequencing of libraries was performed on an Illumina NovaSeq with 2 x 150 bp paired-end reads. The paper's processing steps were these. The reads were demultiplexed and collapsed into UMI-guided consensus sequences using migec v1.2.7. Using mixcr v2.1.11, the UMI consensuses were aligned to TRA and TRB V and J templates and assembled into clonotypes. Expanded or contracted clonotypes were those called significant by both edgeR and NoisET, with noise models trained on biological replicates. For edgeR calls, a false discovery rate-adjusted p below 0.01 and a log2 fold-change threshold of 1 were applied. As an exploratory analysis of dynamics, max-normalized trajectories of the 1000 most abundant clonotypes were examined by PCA with hierarchical clustering. Separately sequenced CD4+ and CD8+ repertoires were used to assign a CD4 or CD8 phenotype to each responding clone. TCRdb reprocessing: public reads trimmed at Q25 with fastp, clones called with MiXCR, in-frame beta chains kept. CDR3 protein sequences are deduplicated, and each keeps its most common genes and DNA. TCRdb, not the original authors, processed these V and J calls. The sample table contains roughly 400,000 distinct CDR3 sequences; only one count was recorded for roughly 24% of them. The ten largest clones represent 7.5% to 10% of the sample.

Sequenced sample: PBMCs or a T cell subset sorted from them (not recorded which). The chain was built from TRBV7-9 and TRBJ1-2; 10 junctional bases match TRBD1. The clonotype originates from an adult woman who had mild COVID-19 (a few samples of this study predate the infection). The sample titles of this study are shuffled in the database, so cell type and time point are left out; the donor was told from shared clones. The nucleotide sequence reads as follows: TGTGCCAGCAGCCCCGTCCCGGGACAGGGGTTCGGTAACTATGGCTACACCTTC. It is translated as CASSPVPGQGFGNYGYTF.